The rows below give T cell receptor beta chains drawn from one sample of a study of preoperative IRX-2 immunotherapy in early breast cancer. Using immunoSEQ multiplex PCR, the repertoire was profiled, and TCRdb retains in-frame clones only, with some absent. Among about 45,000 clones listed, 77% were seen once. This specimen was tumor tissue, taken after IRX-2 immunotherapy. The receptors come from a human donor with breast cancer. Both conserved end residues are part of each CDR3. The D gene is left open where the match is weak.

TRBV10-3 TRBD2 CAISEAGGDSYEQYF
TRBV29-1 TRBD1 CSVVRGLNTETFF
TRBV19 NA CASTLGASGNYGYTF
TRBV7-5 NA CASSRIQGMAKNIQYF
TRBV19 TRBD2 CASRGPHSGSSTGELFF
TRBV5-1 NA CASSLVGTEEKLFF
TRBV6-8 NA CASSSNYPNQPQHF
TRBV9 NA CASREDSYGYTF
TRBV29-1 TRBD1 CSAWTGRGQPQHF
TRBV14 NA CASSLRTGNTDTQYF
TRBV15 NA CASSESRRDQPQHF
TRBV25-1 TRBD1 CASTLGSRDRACQPQHF
TRBV6-8 NA CASSYSGTRTYEQYF
TRBV5-1 TRBD1 CASSSTGAGNEKLFF
TRBV1 NA CASSQEGGEGRQFF
TRBV6-1 NA CASSEALRRVGEKLFF
TRBV7-8 NA CASSFQGFTEAFF
TRBV18 TRBD1 CASSPGNRGHEQFF
TRBV6-8 NA CASSLLNPLQTYSGNTIYF
TRBV28 NA CASSFGGGGYGYTF
TRBV19 NA CASAPGHGETQYF
TRBV4-1 NA CASSKPSGRQETQYF
TRBV5-1 NA CASSLGEGGEKLFF
TRBV18 NA CASSPQDTNTGELFF
TRBV7-7 NA CASSVDGHSNQPQHF
TRBV11-3 NA CASSLEGTLSIEQFF